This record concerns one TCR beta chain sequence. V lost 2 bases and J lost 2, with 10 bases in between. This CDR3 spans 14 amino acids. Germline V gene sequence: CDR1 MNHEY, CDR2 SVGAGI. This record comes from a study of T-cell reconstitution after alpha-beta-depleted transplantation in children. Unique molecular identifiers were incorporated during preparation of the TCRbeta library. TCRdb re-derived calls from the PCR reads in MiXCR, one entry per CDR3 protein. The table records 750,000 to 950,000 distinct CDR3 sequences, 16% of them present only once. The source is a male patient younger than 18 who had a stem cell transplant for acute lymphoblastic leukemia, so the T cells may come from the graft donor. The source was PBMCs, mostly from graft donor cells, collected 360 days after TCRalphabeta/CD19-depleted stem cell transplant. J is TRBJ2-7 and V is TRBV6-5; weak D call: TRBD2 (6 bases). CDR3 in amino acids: CASSYAGTAYEQYF. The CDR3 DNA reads TGTGCCAGCAGTTACGCCGGGACTGCCTACGAGCAGTACTTC.